This T cell receptor (beta chain) originates from a study of radiation and T cells in renal cell carcinoma. Notes on this clone: Its antigen is as yet unknown.

V shed 3 bases and J 3 bases; nucleotides not matched to a gene: 7. The germline gives CDR1 LNHDA, CDR2 SQIVND (reference sequence). The CDR3 loop spans 15 amino acids. Libraries were prepared by immunoSEQ multiplex PCR; TCRdb keeps only in-frame clonotypes and omits some of them. The sample has about 62,000 clones; more than 60% are singletons. Overall study findings and caveats: In blood, top tumor clones expanded by 2 weeks, shrinking by 4.

This sample's time point: blood 4 weeks post-SBRT, at nephrectomy. Treatment given: 15 Gy SBRT to primary tumor, nephrectomy 4 weeks later. Nephrectomy followed 15 Gy stereotactic body radiation by 4 weeks. This receptor was taken from a man aged 55 to 70 with renal cell carcinoma. Sequences were derived from blood, sampled from a patient whose treatment included radiotherapy and nephrectomy. The V gene is TRBV19, the J gene TRBJ2-5; TRBD2 matches at 7 bases. CDR3 region: CASSIWEGGKETQYF. CDR3 coding DNA: TGTGCCAGTAGTATCTGGGAGGGCGGAAAAGAGACCCAGTACTTC.